These T cell receptor beta chains were read from a single sample in a study of CD8+CD57+ T cells in acquired aplastic anemia. TCRdb ran MiXCR on the reads and lists one entry per CDR3 protein. The sample includes about 160,000 distinct CDR3 sequences, about 64% of them seen just once. Sequenced material: sorted CD4+, CD8+, or CD8+CD57+ T cells (not recorded which) from PBMCs. These receptors were collected from a human donor with aplastic anemia. CDR3s include the opening cysteine and the closing phenylalanine or tryptophan. Each record gives: V gene, clone size, J gene, CDR3 protein. Only part of the rows carry a size: once, few, many, or a class if the clone is expanded.

v_call: TRBV10-2; clone_size: .; j_call: TRBJ1-3; cdr3_aa: CASSEAGGRNTIYF
v_call: TRBV11-2; clone_size: .; j_call: TRBJ2-3; cdr3_aa: CASSLDWTSGRTDTQYF
v_call: TRBV29-1; clone_size: .; j_call: TRBJ1-1; cdr3_aa: CSAGLLNTEAFF
v_call: TRBV4-3; clone_size: few; j_call: TRBJ2-2; cdr3_aa: CASSQGAGEAGELFF
v_call: TRBV10-2; clone_size: .; j_call: TRBJ2-7; cdr3_aa: CASSVASGYEQYF
v_call: TRBV10-3; clone_size: .; j_call: TRBJ2-3; cdr3_aa: CASRERGPYEQYF
v_call: TRBV19; clone_size: .; j_call: TRBJ1-2; cdr3_aa: CASSTRTGNYGYTF
v_call: TRBV5-1; clone_size: .; j_call: TRBJ1-1; cdr3_aa: CASSWGAQGQNTEAFF
v_call: TRBV20-1; clone_size: once; j_call: TRBJ2-7; cdr3_aa: CSASPSGTYEQYF
v_call: TRBV15; clone_size: .; j_call: TRBJ1-4; cdr3_aa: CATSIRTGTTGKLFF
v_call: TRBV20-1; clone_size: .; j_call: TRBJ2-3; cdr3_aa: CSARDWSDPSTDTQYF
v_call: TRBV19; clone_size: .; j_call: TRBJ1-5; cdr3_aa: CASSITGSGNQPQHF
v_call: TRBV10-3; clone_size: few; j_call: TRBJ2-1; cdr3_aa: CAISEGTEQFF
v_call: TRBV29-1; clone_size: few; j_call: TRBJ2-3; cdr3_aa: CSVVPAGATTDTQYF
v_call: TRBV29-1; clone_size: few; j_call: TRBJ2-7; cdr3_aa: CSVVGQGHYEQYF
v_call: TRBV6-1; clone_size: .; j_call: TRBJ2-1; cdr3_aa: CASSLRPNEQFF
v_call: TRBV7-9; clone_size: .; j_call: TRBJ2-5; cdr3_aa: CASRFGNQETQYF
v_call: TRBV7-2; clone_size: .; j_call: TRBJ1-2; cdr3_aa: CASSRQDYGYTF
v_call: TRBV20-1; clone_size: .; j_call: TRBJ2-6; cdr3_aa: CSARDRVGTGTSGANALTF
v_call: TRBV2; clone_size: .; j_call: TRBJ2-7; cdr3_aa: CASSENTSYEQYF
v_call: TRBV2; clone_size: .; j_call: TRBJ2-3; cdr3_aa: CASNSLRGTDTQYF
v_call: TRBV20-1; clone_size: .; j_call: TRBJ1-1; cdr3_aa: CSARVTGQSFF
v_call: TRBV10-3; clone_size: few; j_call: TRBJ2-7; cdr3_aa: CAISEELLSSYEQYF
v_call: TRBV7-9; clone_size: few; j_call: TRBJ2-7; cdr3_aa: CASTSSRSYEQYF
v_call: TRBV29-1; clone_size: .; j_call: TRBJ1-2; cdr3_aa: CSAQGGIGYTF
v_call: TRBV5-1; clone_size: few; j_call: TRBJ1-2; cdr3_aa: CASSVDGDNYGYTF
v_call: TRBV2; clone_size: few; j_call: TRBJ2-7; cdr3_aa: CAMTASDSYEQYF
v_call: TRBV24-1; clone_size: .; j_call: TRBJ2-5; cdr3_aa: CATSDPQGPAETQYF
v_call: TRBV20-1; clone_size: once; j_call: TRBJ2-5; cdr3_aa: CSAPSGGQETQYF
v_call: TRBV5-1; clone_size: .; j_call: TRBJ1-1; cdr3_aa: CASSLVPGGDTEAFF
v_call: TRBV20-1; clone_size: .; j_call: TRBJ2-7; cdr3_aa: CSARDTLPEQYF
v_call: TRBV12-3/TRBV12-4; clone_size: .; j_call: TRBJ1-5; cdr3_aa: CASSLGPNQPQHF
v_call: TRBV5-1; clone_size: once; j_call: TRBJ1-1; cdr3_aa: CASRRGRQDTEAFF
v_call: TRBV2; clone_size: .; j_call: TRBJ1-4; cdr3_aa: CASSLFLNEKLFF
v_call: TRBV7-9; clone_size: .; j_call: TRBJ1-6; cdr3_aa: CASRVGGLQSPLHF
v_call: TRBV20-1; clone_size: .; j_call: TRBJ2-7; cdr3_aa: CSARDLGRDEQYF
v_call: TRBV7-6; clone_size: .; j_call: TRBJ2-7; cdr3_aa: CASSPGEGGPYEQYF
v_call: TRBV7-3; clone_size: .; j_call: TRBJ1-2; cdr3_aa: CASSLVRQGPYGYTF
v_call: TRBV16; clone_size: many; j_call: TRBJ1-5; cdr3_aa: CASSQHWMTGLQGRQPQHF
v_call: TRBV20-1; clone_size: .; j_call: TRBJ2-1; cdr3_aa: CSAIQRGRNNEQFF
v_call: TRBV11-3; clone_size: .; j_call: TRBJ2-5; cdr3_aa: CASSPGTQKETQYF
v_call: TRBV25-1; clone_size: .; j_call: TRBJ2-6; cdr3_aa: CASRLSSGANVLTF
v_call: TRBV29-1; clone_size: .; j_call: TRBJ1-3; cdr3_aa: CSVPTGTSGNTIYF
v_call: TRBV19; clone_size: .; j_call: TRBJ2-7; cdr3_aa: CASSRGDEQYF
v_call: TRBV6-9; clone_size: .; j_call: TRBJ2-3; cdr3_aa: CASSQEGGDTQYF
v_call: TRBV6-6; clone_size: once; j_call: TRBJ1-1; cdr3_aa: CASSYSLGWGDTEAFF
v_call: TRBV12-3/TRBV12-4; clone_size: .; j_call: TRBJ2-2; cdr3_aa: CASTTRRTGELFF
v_call: TRBV7-8; clone_size: few; j_call: TRBJ2-7; cdr3_aa: CASSTTYEQYF
v_call: TRBV29-1; clone_size: .; j_call: TRBJ1-2; cdr3_aa: CSAEMGEGYTF
v_call: TRBV30; clone_size: medium-sized; j_call: TRBJ1-4; cdr3_aa: CAWSVRGRVDEKLFF
v_call: TRBV2; clone_size: .; j_call: TRBJ1-6; cdr3_aa: CASSERRVDSPLHF
v_call: TRBV4-3; clone_size: .; j_call: TRBJ1-1; cdr3_aa: CASSQDPPGNTEAFF
v_call: TRBV7-9; clone_size: .; j_call: TRBJ1-2; cdr3_aa: CASSLVVGDGYTF
v_call: TRBV7-2; clone_size: .; j_call: TRBJ1-1; cdr3_aa: CASSWRRDRGVFDTEAFF
v_call: TRBV2; clone_size: .; j_call: TRBJ1-6; cdr3_aa: CASSEVGTSGGTYNSPLHF
v_call: TRBV12-3/TRBV12-4; clone_size: .; j_call: TRBJ2-7; cdr3_aa: CASSPPGPTYEQYF
v_call: TRBV24-1; clone_size: .; j_call: TRBJ1-2; cdr3_aa: CATSETGKYGYTF
v_call: TRBV20-1; clone_size: .; j_call: TRBJ2-2; cdr3_aa: CSATRGGREAGELFF
v_call: TRBV4-2; clone_size: .; j_call: TRBJ1-2; cdr3_aa: CASSQSGQGAYGYTF
v_call: TRBV24-1; clone_size: .; j_call: TRBJ2-2; cdr3_aa: CATSDSGTLTGELFF